Below, 30 T cell receptor beta chains from the same sample are listed, as sequenced in a study of T cells after yellow fever vaccination (dated by TCRdb to about 2019). The treatment or condition label, as the study defines it: live attenuated yellow fever vaccine strain. Libraries were built with 5' RACE. TCRdb names Illumina NovaSeq 6000 as the instrument used. The public reads were run again by TCRdb, first through fastp at Q25 and then through MiXCR, and only productive beta chains were kept. Every CDR3 protein is listed once, alongside the most common genes and DNA of its rows. The sample table contains about 340,000 distinct CDR3 sequences; only one count was recorded for approximately 4% of them. The top ten clonotypes cover more than 20% of the sample. This sample comprised PBMCs, obtained 5 days after the yellow fever booster vaccination. Every receptor here comes from a man between 18 and 35 years old who received the YFV17D yellow fever vaccine.

This clonotype was detected only a few times. The CDR3 sequence is CASSPRRTVYGYTF. CDR3 coding DNA: TGTGCCAGCAGTCCTCGACGGACTGTCTATGGCTACACCTTC. The chain employs TRBV6-5 and TRBJ1-2; D gene ambiguous. The CDR3 consists of 14 residues. The V end was cut by 5 bases, the J end by 4 bases, with 14 bases between. CDR1 and CDR2 (germline): MNHEY, SVGAGI.

The chain carries TRBV7-2 and TRBJ1-2, with D unresolved. The germline gives CDR1 SGHTA, CDR2 FQGNSA. Trimming took 5 bases from V and 4 from J, leaving 14 bases between them. The CDR3 runs to 14 residues. The chain's CDR3 is CASSVQRVGYGYTF. Written as DNA, the CDR3 is TGTGCCAGCAGCGTCCAACGAGTCGGCTATGGCTACACCTTC. Together with reference TRBV7-2 and TRBJ1-2, the CDR3 gives the full variable domain: GAGVSQSPSNKVTEKGKDVELRCDPISGHTALYWYRQSLGQGLEFLIYFQGNSAPDKSGLPSDRFSAERTGGSVSTLTIQRTQQEDSAVYLCASSVQRVGYGYTFGSGTRLTVV.

This clonotype was found many times. The chain couples TRBV5-4 to TRBJ1-3, with D tentatively TRBD1 (6 bases). Trimming took 0 bases from V and 8 from J, leaving 15 bases between them. CDR1 and CDR2 (germline): SGHNT, YYREEE (reference sequence). This CDR3 has 15 amino acids. The CDR3 region is CASSLDRRGGDTIYF. For the CDR3, the DNA is TGTGCCAGCAGCTTGGACCGCAGGGGCGGAGACACCATATATTTT.

This clonotype has just a few counts. V is TRBV7-2 and J is TRBJ2-3, with D possibly TRBD1 on 5 matching bases. Germline V gene data show CDR1 as SGHTA and CDR2 as FQGNSA. The CDR3 is 16 amino acids. Trimming removed 2 bases from V and 2 bases from J, with 14 bases in between. CDR3 residues: CASSLLGVAVTDTQYF. The DNA for the CDR3 is TGTGCCAGCAGCTTACTAGGGGTTGCCGTCACAGATACGCAGTATTTT.

This clonotype was seen many times. The rearrangement joins TRBV7-8 to TRBJ1-1; D might be TRBD1 (5 bases). Trimming took 5 bases from V and 1 from J, leaving 20 bases between them. The CDR3 spans 17 residues. Germline CDR1 SGHVS, CDR2 FQNEAQ. CDR3 sequence (DNA): TGTGCCAGCAGCCTAGGTCGAAGGACAAGAGAGAACACTGAAGCTTTCTTT. This translates into CASSLGRRTRENTEAFF.

This clonotype was recorded many times. The chain links TRBV5-1 to TRBJ2-4; 7 bases are a match to TRBD2. The CDR3 is made up of 14 amino acids. The J segment lost 6 bases and the V segment lost 7 bases, leaving 10 bases of the junction unmatched. Germline CDR1 and CDR2: SGHRS and YFSETQ. The CDR3 loop is CASGQAGLSNIQYF. The CDR3 DNA reads TGCGCCAGCGGTCAAGCGGGGCTCTCAAACATTCAGTACTTC.

There are a few counts of this clonotype. The chain is built from TRBV4-1 and TRBJ2-1, with a weak D call TRBD2 (6 bases). The CDR3 has 14 amino acids. Trimming left V 4 bases short and J 3 bases short, with 10 bases between. Germline loops: CDR1 MGHRA, CDR2 YSYEKL. CDR3 sequence: CASSRGTGYNEQFF. The CDR3 region has the DNA TGCGCCAGCAGCCGGGGGACTGGCTACAATGAGCAGTTCTTC.

The chain uses TRBV18 and TRBJ1-2; D not certain. With 2 bases removed from V and 6 bases from J, the gap between germline ends came to 16 bases. The CDR3 sequence is 15 residues long. In germline, CDR1 is KGHSH, CDR2 LQKENI. In DNA, the CDR3 is TGTGCCAGCTCACCAATGCAAATGGAGATAAATGGCTACACCTTC. Its protein product is CASSPMQMEINGYTF.

This clonotype was picked up many times. This chain uses TRBV10-3 with TRBJ1-1; D ambiguous. Trimming shortened V by 2 bases and J by 4 bases, and 14 bases separated the two germline ends. CDR3 size: 15 residues. Germline lookup yields CDR1 ENHRY and CDR2 SYGVKD. CDR3 sequence (DNA): TGTGCCATCAGTGAGGGCCTCCCTAGGAGCACTGAAGCTTTCTTT. Translated, it gives CAISEGLPRSTEAFF.

This chain connects TRBV15 to TRBJ1-5, with D tentatively TRBD1 (5 bases). Germline V gene data show CDR1 as LNHNV and CDR2 as YYDKDF (reference sequence). The CDR3 consists of 15 residues. V was trimmed by 1 base and J by 1 base, leaving 8 bases between them. The CDR3 protein is CATSRVRASNQPQHF. In DNA, the CDR3 is TGTGCCACCAGCAGAGTCAGGGCCAGCAATCAGCCCCAGCATTTT.

In this sample, this clonotype turned up a few times. The rearrangement joins TRBV27 to TRBJ2-1, with D uncertain. CDR1 and CDR2 (germline): MNHEY, SMNVEV (reference sequence). The CDR3 has 16 amino acids. V was clipped by 7 bases and J by 5 bases, with 21 bases between them. CDR3 nucleotides: TGTGCCAGCACTACCCTCACTGGGTCCCTCAACAATGAGCAGTTCTTC. Its protein product is CASTTLTGSLNNEQFF.

The CDR3 DNA is TGTGCCACCAGTGACATCGGACTAGCGGGGGGGAGGAATGAGCAGTTCTTC. It encodes CATSDIGLAGGRNEQFF. This sequence joins TRBV24-1 and TRBJ2-1, with TRBD2 matching 15 bases. Losses at the gene ends were 4 bases for V and 7 bases for J; bases not matched to a gene: 7. Germline assignment: CDR1 KGHDR and CDR2 SFDVKD. The CDR3 consists of 17 residues.

This clonotype was found many times. The chain carries TRBV20-1 and TRBJ2-6; D ambiguous. V was pared by 5 bases and J by 2 bases, with 7 bases between. This CDR3 has 13 amino acids. Germline CDR1 is DFQATT and CDR2 is SNEGSKA (reference sequence). CDR3 sequence (DNA): TGCAGTGCTCCTGCGACTGGGGCCAACGTCCTGACTTTC. It is translated as CSAPATGANVLTF.

This clonotype occurred many times. The chain uses TRBV7-6 and TRBJ2-1; TRBD2 matches at 11 bases. This CDR3 is 16 amino acids long. Losses at the gene ends were 3 bases for V and 6 bases for J; bases not matched to a gene: 7. Germline-derived CDR1 and CDR2 are SGHVS and FNYEAQ. The CDR3 DNA sequence: TGTGCCAGCAGCTTTACGACTAGCGGGGCGATCAATGAGCAGTTCTTC. The encoded protein is CASSFTTSGAINEQFF.

This chain uses TRBV15 with TRBJ2-2; D may be TRBD2 (5 bases). Germline-derived CDR1 and CDR2 are LNHNV and YYDKDF (reference sequence). This CDR3 has 14 amino acids. Trimming pared 4 bases from V and 1 base from J, leaving 7 bases between. The CDR3 DNA sequence: TGTGCCACCAGCAAGGACTTGAACACCGGGGAGCTGTTTTTT. Amino acids: CATSKDLNTGELFF. Variable domain in full (rest from reference TRBV15 and TRBJ2-2): DAMVIQNPRYQVTQFGKPVTLSCSQTLNHNVMYWYQQKSSQAPKLLFHYYDKDFNNEADTPDNFQSRRPNTSFCFLDIRSPGLGDTAMYLCATSKDLNTGELFFGEGSRLTVL.

This clonotype was recorded a few times. The rearrangement uses TRBV9 and TRBJ2-2; TRBD1 aligns across 8 bases. V gave up 4 bases and J gave up 7 bases; unmatched junction bases: 9. Germline-derived CDR1 and CDR2 are SGDLS and YYNGEE. The CDR3 consists of 15 residues. The CDR3 spells CASSIDRGYGGELFF. The DNA for the CDR3 is TGTGCCAGCAGCATTGACAGGGGTTATGGCGGGGAGCTGTTTTTT.

This clonotype was detected a few times. The chain carries TRBV20-1 and TRBJ2-5; 10 bases map to TRBD2. The junction had 7 bases not matched to a gene; V was cut back by 7 bases and J by 2 bases. In germline, CDR1 is DFQATT, CDR2 SNEGSKA (reference sequence). CDR3 length: 14 residues. This CDR3 reads CSVSSSGGQETQYF. DNA of the CDR3: TGCAGTGTATCGTCTAGCGGGGGTCAAGAGACCCAGTACTTC.

The chain uses TRBV20-1 and TRBJ1-1, with D possibly TRBD1 on 5 matching bases. Per the germline V gene, CDR1 is DFQATT and CDR2 is SNEGSKA (reference sequence). V lost 2 bases, J lost 4 bases, and 17 bases lay in between. The CDR3 has 15 amino acids. The CDR3, as DNA: TGCAGTGCTAGACACAGGAGAGGTTTGATCACTGAAGCTTTCTTT. Amino acid sequence: CSARHRRGLITEAFF.

The table lists this clonotype with many counts. The V call is TRBV4-2, the J call TRBJ2-5; D not resolved. The CDR3 length is 14 residues. With 0 bases removed from V and 5 bases from J, the gap between germline ends came to 10 bases. CDR1 is LGHNA and CDR2 is YNFKEQ in the germline V gene. DNA of the CDR3: TGTGCCAGCAGCCAAGATCCCGAGCACGAGACCCAGTACTTC. Translating gives CASSQDPEHETQYF.

This clonotype was detected a few times. This sequence joins TRBV5-1 and TRBJ2-3, with D perhaps matching TRBD2 (5 bases). The CDR3 loop spans 14 amino acids. V was shortened by 4 bases and J by 0 bases, with 9 bases between the two germline ends. Germline V gene sequence: CDR1 SGHRS, CDR2 YFSETQ. The CDR3 DNA follows: TGCGCCAGCAGCCGGGATCGTAGCACAGATACGCAGTATTTT. Its protein product is CASSRDRSTDTQYF. Using reference TRBV5-1 and TRBJ2-3 for the parts outside the CDR3, the full variable domain is KAGVTQTPRYLIKTRGQQVTLSCSPISGHRSVSWYQQTPGQGLQFLFEYFSETQRNKGNFPGRFSGRQFSNSRSEMNVSTLELGDSALYLCASSRDRSTDTQYFGPGTRLTVL.

This clonotype has a handful of counts. This chain links TRBV9 with TRBJ1-1; 8 nucleotides match TRBD1. The CDR3 is 13 amino acids. CDR1 and CDR2 from the germline V gene are SGDLS and YYNGEE. The ends lost 7 bases at V and 13 bases at J; junction bases unmatched: 15. The CDR3, as DNA: TGTGCCAGCGCTTCTCTCGGGACAGGCCCTAGTTTCTTT. This translates into CASASLGTGPSFF.

This clonotype showed up just a few times. For the CDR3, the DNA is TGTGCCAGCTACTCCGGCTGGGGTGGAGAGACCCAGTACTTC. It encodes CASYSGWGGETQYF. The V gene is TRBV18, the J gene TRBJ2-5; D gene unclear. The length of the CDR3 is 14 residues. The germline V gene encodes CDR1 KGHSH and CDR2 LQKENI. Trimming pared 7 bases from V and 4 bases from J, leaving 16 bases between.

V gene TRBV13 combines with J gene TRBJ2-1; a weak D match, TRBD1 (5 bases). The CDR3 is 13 residues long. Germline CDR1 reads PRHDT; CDR2 reads FYEKMQ (reference sequence). The V gene lost 5 bases and the J gene lost 3 bases, with 8 bases spanning the gap. The CDR3 loop reads CASSPDIYNEQFF. In DNA form, the CDR3 reads TGTGCCAGCAGCCCGGACATCTACAATGAGCAGTTCTTC.

The chain links TRBV15 to TRBJ2-2; a possible D gene is TRBD2 (5 bases). The length of the CDR3 is 13 residues. Trimming removed 4 bases from V and 6 bases from J, with 9 bases in between. Per germline, CDR1 LNHNV and CDR2 YYDKDF (reference sequence). Here the CDR3 DNA reads TGTGCCACCAGCAACCGGGGATCCGGGGAGCTGTTTTTT. It codes for CATSNRGSGELFF.

Only a few counts were recorded for this clonotype. The V call is TRBV4-1, the J call TRBJ2-3; 11 bases line up with TRBD2. The CDR3 sequence is 18 residues long. Trimming at V came to 0 bases and at J to 2 bases, leaving 7 bases not matched to a gene. Germline V gene lookup returns CDR1 MGHRA and CDR2 YSYEKL. CDR3 sequence: CASSQERIAGGVTDTQYF. In DNA, the CDR3 is TGCGCCAGCAGCCAAGAAAGGATAGCGGGGGGGGTCACAGATACGCAGTATTTT.

This clonotype was seen ten or more times. The V gene is TRBV10-3, the J gene TRBJ2-7; 8 bases line up with TRBD1. CDR3 length: 14 amino acids. Germline V gives CDR1 ENHRY, CDR2 SYGVKD. Germline trimming cut 7 bases from V and 9 bases from J; bases unmatched to any gene: 14. This CDR3 reads CAINDRGQLSGQYF. In nucleotides, the CDR3 is TGTGCCATCAACGACAGGGGCCAACTATCTGGGCAGTACTTC.

A few counts support this clonotype. The J gene is TRBJ2-3, the V gene TRBV5-4, with D possibly called TRBD1 or TRBD2 (6 bases each). The V end was cut by 3 bases, the J end by 3 bases, with 14 bases between. The CDR3 covers 15 residues. The germline gives CDR1 SGHNT, CDR2 YYREEE (reference sequence). CDR3 DNA sequence: TGTGCCAGCAGCTCTTGGGGGGCAAGTACAGATACGCAGTATTTT. Translation gives CASSSWGASTDTQYF.

The chain recombines TRBV4-1 with TRBJ2-2; D is uncertain. V lost 0 bases and J lost 4, with 12 bases in between. The CDR3 is made up of 16 amino acids. CDR1 MGHRA and CDR2 YSYEKL come from the germline V gene. The CDR3 coding sequence is TGCGCCAGCAGCCAAGACCACGGCACGGGCACCGGGGAGCTGTTTTTT. It codes for CASSQDHGTGTGELFF.

This clonotype was recorded many times. This chain joins TRBV25-1 and TRBJ2-1; unclear D gene. The CDR3 runs to 15 residues. The germline CDR1 and CDR2 sequences are MGHDK and SYGVNS. V was shortened by 3 bases and J by 0 bases, with 9 bases between the two germline ends. CDR3 loop: CASSDDGFSYNEQFF. In DNA form, the CDR3 reads TGTGCCAGCAGTGACGACGGATTCTCCTACAATGAGCAGTTCTTC.

This chain joins TRBV4-2 and TRBJ2-3, with 9 bases fitting TRBD2. The CDR3 totals 16 residues. Per germline, CDR1 LGHNA and CDR2 YNFKEQ. J gave up 7 bases and V 0 bases, and 8 bases lay outside the gene matches. CDR3 DNA: TGTGCCAGCAGCCAAGAGTCCAGCGGGGGGCTCCATACGCAGTATTTT. Amino acids: CASSQESSGGLHTQYF.